This T cell receptor (beta chain) was captured in a study of OX40 agonist ivuxolimab in advanced cancers. Study-level information: Under the entry rules, prior anti-PD-1, anti-PD-L1 or anti-CTLA-4 therapy was allowed, and approximately 40% had some. Overall study results and limits: Determination of antigen specificity was not performed for the expanded peripheral T cells. More expanded clones were found, on average, in CD8+ than in CD4+ T cells.

Generated by immunoSEQ multiplex PCR, the TCRdb table keeps only in-frame clones and is missing some. The sample has approximately 92,000 clones, approximately 94% seen once. On this clone: Its antigen is still unknown.

This sample comprised CD4+ or CD8+ T cells sorted from blood, obtained in a trial of the OX40 agonist ivuxolimab. This receptor was identified in an adult with an advanced solid tumor such as melanoma, head and neck, liver or kidney cancer.

The CDR3 nucleotides read TGTGCCAGCAGTTTGACGCCCTCAGGGGAAAAACTGTTTTTT. Translating it yields CASSLTPSGEKLFF. The J gene is TRBJ1-4, the V gene TRBV27; D perhaps matches TRBD1 (5 bases). Per germline, CDR1 MNHEY and CDR2 SMNVEV (reference sequence). V dropped 3 bases and J dropped 8 bases, with 13 bases sitting between them. CDR3 size: 14 residues.